This T cell receptor beta chain is from a study of T-cell reconstitution after alpha-beta-depleted transplantation in children. Study results and caveats: TCRbeta diversity was high at day 60 in some patients (a result of surviving recipient T cells and thymic progenitors). At the one-year point after transplant, T-cell counts and TCRbeta diversity were found to come mostly from T cells that had been newly produced.

Turning to this clonotype: Its antigen remains unknown.

Unique molecular identifiers were incorporated into the prepared TCRbeta library. TCRdb redid the calling of the PCR reads with MiXCR, one entry per CDR3 protein. Of approximately 220,000 distinct CDR3 sequences listed, approximately 15% were seen once; the top ten hold roughly two fifths. Germline trimming cut 9 bases from V and 5 bases from J; bases unmatched to any gene: 5. The CDR3 is 13 residues long. Per the germline V gene, CDR1 is MDHEN and CDR2 is SYDVKM. V gene TRBV28 combines with J gene TRBJ2-1; 9 bases map to TRBD2. Here the sequenced sample was PBMCs, mostly from graft donor cells, taken 360 days after TCRalphabeta/CD19-depleted stem cell transplant. This sequence was found in a male patient aged 2 to 10 who had a stem cell transplant for acute lymphoblastic leukemia, so the T cells may come from the graft donor. The CDR3 DNA is TGTGCCAGTGAAGCGGGGGGCAACAATGAGCAGTTCTTC. Translation gives CASEAGGNNEQFF. The full variable domain, completed using reference TRBV28 and TRBJ2-1, is DVKVTQSSRYLVKRTGEKVFLECVQDMDHENMFWYRQDPGLGLRLIYFSYDVKMKEKGDIPEGYSVSREKKERFSLILESASTNQTSMYLCASEAGGNNEQFFGPGTRLTVL.